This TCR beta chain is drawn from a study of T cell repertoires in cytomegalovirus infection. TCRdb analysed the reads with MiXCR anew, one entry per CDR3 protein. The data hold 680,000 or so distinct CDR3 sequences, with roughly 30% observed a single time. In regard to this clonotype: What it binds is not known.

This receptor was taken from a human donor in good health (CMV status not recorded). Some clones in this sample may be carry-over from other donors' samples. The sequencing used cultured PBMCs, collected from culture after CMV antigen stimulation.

CDR3 amino acids: CASSYGTAGREQYF. CDR3 DNA sequence: TGTGCCAGCAGTTATGGGACAGCCGGTCGCGAGCAGTACTTC. This sequence joins TRBV6-6 and TRBJ2-7; TRBD1 matches 7 bases. The CDR3 has 14 residues. V shed 3 bases, J shed 6 bases, and the junction held 8 bases outside the gene matches. Germline V lookup: CDR1 MNHNY, CDR2 SVGAGI (reference sequence).